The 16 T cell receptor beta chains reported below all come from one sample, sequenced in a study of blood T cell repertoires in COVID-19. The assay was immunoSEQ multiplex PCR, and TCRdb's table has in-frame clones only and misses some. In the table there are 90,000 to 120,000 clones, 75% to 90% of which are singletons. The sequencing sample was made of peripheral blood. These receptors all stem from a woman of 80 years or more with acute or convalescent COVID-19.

The CDR3 DNA sequence: TGTGCCAGCAGCTTGGCGGGGGGCGTAGAGACCCAGTACTTC. Translated, it gives CASSLAGGVETQYF. The chain has TRBV5-4 and TRBJ2-5, with a possible D match to TRBD2 (7 bases). The CDR3 sequence is 14 residues long. V was cut by 0 bases and J by 4 bases, with 10 bases left in between. CDR1 is SGHNT, CDR2 YYREEE, per germline (reference sequence).

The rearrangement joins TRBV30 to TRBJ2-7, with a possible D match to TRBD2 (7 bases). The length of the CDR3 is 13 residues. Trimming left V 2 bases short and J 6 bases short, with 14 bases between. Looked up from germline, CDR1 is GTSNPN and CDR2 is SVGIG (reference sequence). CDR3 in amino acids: CAWSSGGLGEQYF. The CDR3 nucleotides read TGTGCCTGGAGTTCGGGGGGCTTGGGCGAGCAGTACTTC.

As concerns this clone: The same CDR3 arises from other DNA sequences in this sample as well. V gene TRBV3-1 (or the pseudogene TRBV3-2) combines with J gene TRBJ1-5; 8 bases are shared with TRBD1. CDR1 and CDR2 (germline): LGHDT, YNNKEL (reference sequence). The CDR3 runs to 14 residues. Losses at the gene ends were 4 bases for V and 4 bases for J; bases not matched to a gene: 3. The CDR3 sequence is CASSLGQGNQPQHF. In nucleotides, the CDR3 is TGTGCCAGCAGCCTTGGACAGGGAAATCAGCCCCAGCATTTT.

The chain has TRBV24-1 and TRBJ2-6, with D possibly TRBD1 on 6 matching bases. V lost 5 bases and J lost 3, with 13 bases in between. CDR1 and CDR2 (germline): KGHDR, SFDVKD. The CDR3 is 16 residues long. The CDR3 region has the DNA TGTGCCACCAGTGCCCCAGGGGTCGATGGGGCCAACGTCCTGACTTTC. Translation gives CATSAPGVDGANVLTF.

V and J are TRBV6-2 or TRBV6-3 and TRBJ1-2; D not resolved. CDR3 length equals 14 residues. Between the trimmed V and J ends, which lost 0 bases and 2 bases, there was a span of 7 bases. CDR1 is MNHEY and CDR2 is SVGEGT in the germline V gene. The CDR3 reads CASSYSNRNYGYTF. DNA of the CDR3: TGTGCCAGCAGTTACTCGAACAGAAACTATGGCTACACCTTC.

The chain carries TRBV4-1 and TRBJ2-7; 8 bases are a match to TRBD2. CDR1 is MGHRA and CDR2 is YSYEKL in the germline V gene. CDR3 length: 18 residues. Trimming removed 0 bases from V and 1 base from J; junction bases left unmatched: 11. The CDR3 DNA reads TGCGCCAGCAGCCAAGATCCCTGGGGCGGGGGGCTTTCCTACGAGCAGTACTTC. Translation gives CASSQDPWGGGLSYEQYF.

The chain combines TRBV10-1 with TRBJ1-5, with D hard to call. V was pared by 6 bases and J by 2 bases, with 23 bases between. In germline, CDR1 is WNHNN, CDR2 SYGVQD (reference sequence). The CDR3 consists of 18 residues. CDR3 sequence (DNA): TGCGCCAGCAGCCATCGAGAGCTCCGGTGGCAGGGCAATCAGCCCCAGCATTTT. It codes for CASSHRELRWQGNQPQHF.

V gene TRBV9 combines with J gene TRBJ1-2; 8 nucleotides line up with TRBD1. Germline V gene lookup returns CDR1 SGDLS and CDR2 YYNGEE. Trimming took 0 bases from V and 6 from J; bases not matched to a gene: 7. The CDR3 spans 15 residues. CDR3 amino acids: CASSVVAGGWDGYTF. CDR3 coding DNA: TGTGCCAGCAGCGTAGTGGCAGGGGGCTGGGATGGCTACACCTTC. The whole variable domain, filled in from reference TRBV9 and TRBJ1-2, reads DSGVTQTPKHLITATGQRVTLRCSPRSGDLSVYWYQQSLDQGLQFLIQYYNGEERAKGNILERFSAQQFPDLHSELNLSSLELGDSALYFCASSVVAGGWDGYTFGSGTRLTVV.

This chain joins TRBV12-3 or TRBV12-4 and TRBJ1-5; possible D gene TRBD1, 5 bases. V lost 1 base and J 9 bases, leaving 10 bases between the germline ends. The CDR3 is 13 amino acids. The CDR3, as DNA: TGTGCCAGCAGTTTAGTCCCGGGGGGGCCCCAGCATTTT. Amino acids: CASSLVPGGPQHF.

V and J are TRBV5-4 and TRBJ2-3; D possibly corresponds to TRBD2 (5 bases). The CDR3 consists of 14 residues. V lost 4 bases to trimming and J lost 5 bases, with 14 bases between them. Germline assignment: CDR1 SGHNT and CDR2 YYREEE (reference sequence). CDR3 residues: CASSPEGGRDTQYF. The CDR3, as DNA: TGTGCCAGCAGCCCGGAAGGTGGGAGAGATACGCAGTATTTT.

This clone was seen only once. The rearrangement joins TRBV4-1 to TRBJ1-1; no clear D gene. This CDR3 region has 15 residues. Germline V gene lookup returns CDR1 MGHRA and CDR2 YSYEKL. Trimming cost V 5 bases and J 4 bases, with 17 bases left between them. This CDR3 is CASSSRTREATEAFF. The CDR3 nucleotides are TGCGCCAGCAGCTCGAGGACCCGGGAGGCCACTGAAGCTTTCTTT.

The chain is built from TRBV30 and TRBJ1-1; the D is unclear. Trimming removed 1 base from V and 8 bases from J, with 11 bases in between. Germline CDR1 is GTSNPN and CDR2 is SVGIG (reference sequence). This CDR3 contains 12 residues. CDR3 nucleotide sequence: TGTGCCTGGAGTGAATTATCCCCCGAAGCTTTCTTT. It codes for CAWSELSPEAFF.

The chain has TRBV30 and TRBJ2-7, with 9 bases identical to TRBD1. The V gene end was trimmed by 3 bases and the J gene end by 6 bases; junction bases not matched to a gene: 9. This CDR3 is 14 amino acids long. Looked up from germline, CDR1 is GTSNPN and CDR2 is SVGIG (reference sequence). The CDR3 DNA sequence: TGTGCCTGGAGCGCCGGGACAGGGACCGGCGAGCAGTACTTC. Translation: CAWSAGTGTGEQYF.

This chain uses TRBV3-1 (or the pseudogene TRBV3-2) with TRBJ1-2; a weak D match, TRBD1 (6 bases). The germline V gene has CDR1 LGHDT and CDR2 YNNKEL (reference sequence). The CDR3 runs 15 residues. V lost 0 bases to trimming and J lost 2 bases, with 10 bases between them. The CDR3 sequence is CASSQDGGANYGYTF. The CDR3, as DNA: TGTGCCAGCAGCCAAGATGGGGGGGCGAACTATGGCTACACCTTC.

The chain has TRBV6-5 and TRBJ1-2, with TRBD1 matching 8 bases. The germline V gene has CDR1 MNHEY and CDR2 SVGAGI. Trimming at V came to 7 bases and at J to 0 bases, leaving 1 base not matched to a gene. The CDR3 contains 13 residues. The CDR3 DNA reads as TGTGCCAGCACGGGACAGGCTAACTATGGCTACACCTTC. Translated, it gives CASTGQANYGYTF.

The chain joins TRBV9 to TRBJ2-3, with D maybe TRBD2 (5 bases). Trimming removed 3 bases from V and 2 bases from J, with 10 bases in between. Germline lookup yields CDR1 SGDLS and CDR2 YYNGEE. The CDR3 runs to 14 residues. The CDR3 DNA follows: TGTGCCAGCAGCGCCAGCGGTTTCACAGATACGCAGTATTTT. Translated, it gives CASSASGFTDTQYF.